This is a list of T cell receptor beta chains from one sample in a study of T cell responses to AZD1222 COVID-19 vaccine. TCRdb's table, derived via immunoSEQ multiplex PCR, lists solely in-frame clones and lacks some. This sample has over 90,000 clones, with about 90% found just once. The sequenced sample was peripheral blood, obtained on day 0 of AZD1222 vaccination. These TCRs come from an adult in good health. Both conserved end residues are part of each CDR3. Each record gives: J gene, D gene, clone size, V gene, CDR3 DNA, CDR3 protein. A D gene is named only where the DNA matches it firmly. Clone size appears in some rows only: once, few, many, or a class for an expanded clone.

j_gene: TRBJ1-1; d_gene: NA; abundance: NA; v_gene: TRBV30; CDR3nt: TGTGCCTGGAGTGGGGGGAACACTGAAGCTTTCTTT; CDR3aa: CAWSGGNTEAFF
j_gene: TRBJ1-2; d_gene: NA; abundance: few; v_gene: TRBV6-5; CDR3nt: TGTGCCAGCAGCCCCGGGGTGGGCTACACCTTC; CDR3aa: CASSPGVGYTF
j_gene: TRBJ2-3; d_gene: TRBD2; abundance: NA; v_gene: TRBV5-1; CDR3nt: TGCGCCAGCAGCTTGGCCGCGTCTAGCGGGGGGATGGATACGCAGTATTTT; CDR3aa: CASSLAASSGGMDTQYF
j_gene: TRBJ1-4; d_gene: TRBD1; abundance: NA; v_gene: TRBV4-3; CDR3nt: TGCGCCAGCAGCCAAGAGTTACAGGGGGCTCGAAAACTGTTTTTT; CDR3aa: CASSQELQGARKLFF
j_gene: TRBJ2-2; d_gene: TRBD2; abundance: NA; v_gene: TRBV7-2; CDR3nt: TGTGCCAGCAGCCAGTCCCCGGGGGGGCTAGCCGGGGAGCTGTTTTTT; CDR3aa: CASSQSPGGLAGELFF
j_gene: TRBJ2-2; d_gene: NA; abundance: few; v_gene: TRBV6-4; CDR3nt: TGTGCCAGCAGTGACAGGGTGGAGACCGGGGAGCTGTTTTTT; CDR3aa: CASSDRVETGELFF
j_gene: TRBJ2-1; d_gene: NA; abundance: NA; v_gene: TRBV29-1; CDR3nt: TGCAGCGTGGCCTTGAGGCTCTTCAATGAGCAGTTCTTC; CDR3aa: CSVALRLFNEQFF
j_gene: TRBJ1-4; d_gene: NA; abundance: NA; v_gene: TRBV4-1; CDR3nt: TGCGCCAGCAGCCAAGATGGCAGGGGCGGAGAAAAACTGTTTTTT; CDR3aa: CASSQDGRGGEKLFF
j_gene: TRBJ2-7; d_gene: NA; abundance: NA; v_gene: TRBV11-3; CDR3nt: TGTGCCAGCAGCATCGGACAGTTCTACGAGCAGTACTTC; CDR3aa: CASSIGQFYEQYF
j_gene: TRBJ2-7; d_gene: TRBD2; abundance: NA; v_gene: TRBV4-2; CDR3nt: TGTGCCAGCAGTCGAACCCCCGGGACTAGCGACTACGAGCAGTACTTC; CDR3aa: CASSRTPGTSDYEQYF
j_gene: TRBJ2-1; d_gene: TRBD1; abundance: NA; v_gene: TRBV30; CDR3nt: TGTGCCTGGAGTGGCTTTGGGTCGGACAGGGGAGGCCCCGATGAGCAGTTCTTC; CDR3aa: CAWSGFGSDRGGPDEQFF
j_gene: TRBJ2-5; d_gene: TRBD2; abundance: NA; v_gene: TRBV3-1/TRBV3-2; CDR3nt: TGTGCCAGCAGCCCCCCCGGGACTAGGATGGAGACCCAGTACTTC; CDR3aa: CASSPPGTRMETQYF
j_gene: TRBJ1-5; d_gene: NA; abundance: NA; v_gene: TRBV28; CDR3nt: TGTGCCAGCAGCCTACTTTATCAGCCCCAGCATTTT; CDR3aa: CASSLLYQPQHF
j_gene: TRBJ2-5; d_gene: TRBD2; abundance: NA; v_gene: TRBV6-5; CDR3nt: TGTGCCAGCAGGTCTAGCGGGGGGGCCCAAGAGACCCAGTACTTC; CDR3aa: CASRSSGGAQETQYF
j_gene: TRBJ2-1; d_gene: TRBD2; abundance: NA; v_gene: TRBV15; CDR3nt: TGTGCCACCAGCAGAGGGCCCTTGACTAGCGGGGGACACTACAATGAGCAGTTCTTC; CDR3aa: CATSRGPLTSGGHYNEQFF
j_gene: TRBJ2-3; d_gene: NA; abundance: NA; v_gene: TRBV7-8; CDR3nt: TGTGCCAGCAGCCACCGGGCCGGGGCCTCAGATACGCAGTATTTT; CDR3aa: CASSHRAGASDTQYF
j_gene: TRBJ1-1; d_gene: NA; abundance: NA; v_gene: TRBV6-5; CDR3nt: TGTGCCAGCAGCCTTGTTGGGGGCGGGACTGAAGCTTTCTTT; CDR3aa: CASSLVGGGTEAFF
j_gene: TRBJ1-2; d_gene: NA; abundance: few; v_gene: TRBV7-2; CDR3nt: TGTGCCAGCAGATCAGGGGCATTGATCTATGGCTACACCTTC; CDR3aa: CASRSGALIYGYTF